A selection of T cell receptor beta chains follows, all from one sample in a study of long-term antiretroviral therapy in people with HIV. Clones were sequenced by immunoSEQ multiplex PCR, and TCRdb holds only the in-frame ones, with some missing. Of about 23,000 clones listed, approximately 85% were seen once; the top ten hold less than 9.5%. This specimen was unsorted PBMCs, taken 1.5 years after starting antiretroviral therapy. These receptors originate from a young man with HIV. The CDR3 runs from the conserved cysteine through the conserved F or W. The D gene is left open where the match is weak. The size of a clone is reported for some rows only, either as once, few or many, or as a class for expanded clones.

.,TRBV5-4,TRBJ2-1,.,CASSLDRDAYNEQFF,TGTGCCAGCAGCTTGGACAGGGATGCCTACAATGAGCAGTTCTTC
.,TRBV10-3,TRBJ1-4,.,CAISESGGRGGEKLFF,TGTGCCATCAGTGAGTCTGGCGGCAGGGGAGGAGAAAAACTGTTTTTT
.,TRBV7-9,TRBJ2-1,.,CASSLAVLSDEQFF,TGTGCCAGCAGCTTAGCGGTCCTTTCCGATGAGCAGTTCTTC
.,TRBV29-1,TRBJ2-3,.,CSLRYTDTQYF,TGCAGCCTGCGCTACACAGATACGCAGTATTTT
.,TRBV4-3,TRBJ1-5,.,CASSQDPPTSYSNQPQHF,TGCGCCAGCAGCCAAGACCCCCCAACCAGCTATAGCAATCAGCCCCAGCATTTT
.,TRBV7-2,TRBJ2-7,.,CASSLYRELEYEQYF,TGTGCCAGCAGTCTATACAGGGAACTTGAATACGAGCAGTACTTC
.,TRBV5-6,TRBJ2-7,.,CASSFRQSYEQYF,TGTGCCAGCAGCTTCAGACAGTCCTACGAGCAGTACTTC
TRBD2,TRBV19,TRBJ2-3,.,CASTVAGGPTDTQYF,TGTGCCAGTACTGTAGCGGGGGGGCCCACAGATACGCAGTATTTT
.,TRBV5-4,TRBJ1-2,.,CASSFREEANYGYTF,TGTGCCAGCAGCTTCAGGGAGGAGGCTAACTATGGCTACACCTTC
.,TRBV6-1,TRBJ2-7,once,CASIRGGPYEQYF,TGTGCCAGCATCCGGGGCGGCCCCTACGAGCAGTACTTC
.,TRBV6-1,TRBJ1-5,.,CASSVGGVPQPQHF,TGTGCCAGCAGTGTAGGCGGAGTTCCTCAGCCCCAGCATTTT
.,TRBV6-6,TRBJ2-7,.,CASSSTGTYEQYF,TGTGCCAGCAGTTCGACAGGTACCTACGAGCAGTACTTC
.,TRBV14,TRBJ2-1,few,CASSQSEWPYNEQFF,TGTGCCAGCAGCCAATCTGAATGGCCGTACAATGAGCAGTTCTTC
.,TRBV30,TRBJ2-7,.,CAFEGTSTYEQYF,TGTGCCTTCGAGGGGACATCCACCTACGAGCAGTACTTC
.,TRBV7-9,TRBJ1-2,.,CASSPTANYGYTF,TGTGCCAGCAGCCCGACAGCTAACTATGGCTACACCTTC
.,TRBV4-3,TRBJ1-1,.,CASSQDSGRAFF,TGCGCCAGCAGCCAAGATTCAGGGAGGGCTTTCTTT
.,TRBV6-4,TRBJ1-2,.,CASSDSGYGYTF,TGTGCCAGCAGTGACTCAGGGTATGGCTACACCTTC
TRBD1,TRBV11-1,TRBJ1-1,.,CASSGDRVNTEAFF,TGTGCCAGCAGTGGGGACAGGGTCAACACTGAAGCTTTCTTT
.,TRBV11-2,TRBJ2-6,.,CASRGLGGTVSSGANVLTF,TGTGCCAGCAGAGGCCTTGGGGGGACAGTAAGCTCTGGGGCCAACGTCCTGACTTTC
.,TRBV5-4,TRBJ2-5,.,CASSLGVTGTQETQYF,TGTGCCAGCAGCTTGGGGGTGACAGGGACTCAAGAGACCCAGTACTTC
TRBD1,TRBV30,TRBJ1-4,.,CAWSVQGTEKLFF,TGTGCCTGGAGTGTACAGGGGACTGAAAAACTGTTTTTT
TRBD2,TRBV4-1,TRBJ2-1,.,CASSQDPGLAGQSSYNEQFF,TGCGCCAGCAGCCAAGACCCGGGACTAGCGGGACAAAGCTCCTACAATGAGCAGTTCTTC
.,TRBV15,TRBJ1-3,.,CATSRVTGFGNTIYF,TGTGCCACCAGCAGAGTAACAGGTTTTGGAAACACCATATATTTT
TRBD1,TRBV4-3,TRBJ2-3,.,CASSQAPRPTGGTDTQYF,TGCGCCAGCAGCCAAGCCCCTCGACCGACAGGGGGAACAGATACGCAGTATTTT
.,TRBV4-3,TRBJ1-6,.,CASSQEMSALSSLHF,TGCGCCAGCAGCCAAGAGATGTCAGCCCTCTCATCCCTCCACTTT
.,TRBV27,TRBJ2-3,.,CASSLSDPTDTQYF,TGTGCCAGCAGTTTGAGTGACCCCACAGATACGCAGTATTTT
.,TRBV6-1,TRBJ1-1,once,CASSVRLGNTEAFF,TGTGCCAGCAGTGTACGATTAGGAAACACTGAAGCTTTCTTT
TRBD2,TRBV9,TRBJ2-7,.,CASSVRSGGVIYEQYF,TGTGCCAGCAGCGTACGATCGGGGGGGGTAATCTACGAGCAGTACTTC
TRBD2,TRBV6-5,TRBJ2-7,few,CASSYPGLAGVEQYF,TGTGCCAGCAGTTACCCGGGACTAGCGGGAGTCGAGCAGTACTTC
TRBD1,TRBV7-9,TRBJ1-1,.,CASTDPQGARTEAFF,TGTGCCAGCACTGATCCTCAGGGGGCCAGGACTGAAGCTTTCTTT
.,TRBV7-2,TRBJ1-5,.,CASSAQGRSNQPQHF,TGTGCCAGCAGCGCGCAGGGTCGGAGCAATCAGCCCCAGCATTTT
TRBD1,TRBV19,TRBJ2-1,once,CASSKGQGLGEQFF,TGTGCCAGTAGTAAGGGACAGGGGCTAGGTGAGCAGTTCTTC
TRBD1,TRBV5-1,TRBJ1-1,.,CASSEKGQGGSEAFF,TGCGCCAGCAGCGAGAAGGGACAGGGAGGTTCGGAAGCTTTCTTT
.,TRBV30,TRBJ1-6,.,CAWSVREVHNSPLHF,TGTGCCTGGAGTGTACGGGAAGTGCATAATTCACCCCTCCACTTT
TRBD2,TRBV11-3,TRBJ2-3,once,CASSAGTSGSPSTDTQYF,TGTGCCAGCAGCGCCGGGACTAGCGGGTCACCTAGCACAGATACGCAGTATTTT
TRBD1,TRBV7-9,TRBJ1-1,.,CASSMSTGPPEAFF,TGTGCCAGCAGCATGTCGACAGGGCCGCCCGAAGCTTTCTTT
.,TRBV11-3,TRBJ2-5,.,CASSLGVRETQYF,TGTGCCAGCAGCTTAGGGGTGCGTGAGACCCAGTACTTC
TRBD1,TRBV28,TRBJ1-6,.,CASSPDRANSPLHF,TGTGCCAGCAGCCCGGACAGGGCGAATTCACCCCTCCACTTT
.,TRBV5-8,TRBJ1-2,.,CASRHTSEVRGYTF,TGTGCCAGCAGACATACCTCGGAAGTGAGGGGCTACACCTTC
.,TRBV6-6,TRBJ2-5,.,CASLRFGGHVETRYF,TGTGCCAGCCTACGTTTTGGGGGGCATGTAGAGACCCGGTACTTC
TRBD1,TRBV9,TRBJ1-4,.,CASSVGDRPSEGEKLFF,TGTGCCAGCAGCGTAGGGGACAGGCCTTCTGAGGGTGAAAAACTGTTTTTT
TRBD2,TRBV6-5,TRBJ2-1,.,CASIGGRAYNEQFF,TGTGCCAGCATTGGGGGGAGGGCCTACAATGAGCAGTTCTTC
TRBD2,TRBV7-9,TRBJ2-1,.,CASSLVGGRSYNEQFF,TGTGCCAGCAGCTTAGTAGGCGGGAGGTCCTACAATGAGCAGTTCTTC
TRBD1,TRBV30,TRBJ1-6,.,CAWSRGQGSYNSPLHF,TGTGCCTGGAGTAGGGGACAGGGGTCGTATAATTCACCCCTCCACTTT
TRBD2,TRBV4-3,TRBJ2-7,.,CASSQVPRGAYEQYF,TGCGCCAGCAGCCAAGTCCCCCGGGGGGCCTACGAGCAGTACTTC
TRBD1,TRBV2,TRBJ1-1,.,CASSRDSNFSGTEAFF,TGTGCCAGCTCCCGGGACAGCAATTTTTCGGGCACTGAAGCTTTCTTT
.,TRBV16,TRBJ2-7,.,CASSPGGVYEQYF,TGTGCCAGCAGCCCCGGAGGGGTTTACGAGCAGTACTTC
TRBD2,TRBV7-9,TRBJ2-2,.,CARGLAGTSGELFF,TGTGCCAGGGGACTAGCGGGGACGTCCGGGGAGCTGTTTTTT
.,TRBV19,TRBJ1-5,.,CASSMLYGYSNQPQHF,TGTGCCAGTAGTATGTTGTATGGGTATAGCAATCAGCCCCAGCATTTT